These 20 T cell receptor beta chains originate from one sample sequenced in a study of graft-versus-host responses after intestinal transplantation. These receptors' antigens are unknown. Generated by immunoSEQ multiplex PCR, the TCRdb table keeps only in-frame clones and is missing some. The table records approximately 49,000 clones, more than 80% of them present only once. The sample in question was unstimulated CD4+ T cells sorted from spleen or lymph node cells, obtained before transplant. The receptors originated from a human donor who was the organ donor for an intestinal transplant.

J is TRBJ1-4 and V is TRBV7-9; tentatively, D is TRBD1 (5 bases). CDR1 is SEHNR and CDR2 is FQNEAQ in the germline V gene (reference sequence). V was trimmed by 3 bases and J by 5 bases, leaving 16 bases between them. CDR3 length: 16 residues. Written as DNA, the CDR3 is TGTGCCAGCAGCTTGGGACGGACGGGGGTAAATGAAAAACTGTTTTTT. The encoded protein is CASSLGRTGVNEKLFF. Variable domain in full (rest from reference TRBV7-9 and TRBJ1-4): DTGVSQNPRHKITKRGQNVTFRCDPISEHNRLYWYRQTLGQGPEFLTYFQNEAQLEKSRLLSDRFSAERPKGSFSTLEIQRTEQGDSAMYLCASSLGRTGVNEKLFFGSGTQLSVL.

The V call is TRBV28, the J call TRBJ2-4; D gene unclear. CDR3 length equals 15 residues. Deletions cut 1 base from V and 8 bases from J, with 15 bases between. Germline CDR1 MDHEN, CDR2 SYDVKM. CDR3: CASSLLYPGDDIQYF. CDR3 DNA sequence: TGTGCCAGCAGTTTATTATACCCCGGAGACGACATTCAGTACTTC.

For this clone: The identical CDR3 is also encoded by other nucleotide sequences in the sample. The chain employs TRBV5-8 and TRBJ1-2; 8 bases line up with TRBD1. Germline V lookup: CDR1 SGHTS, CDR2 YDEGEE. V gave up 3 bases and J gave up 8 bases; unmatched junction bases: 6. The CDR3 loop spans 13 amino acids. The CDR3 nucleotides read TGTGCCAGCAGCTCGACAGGGGTGGGCGGCTACACCTTC. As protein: CASSSTGVGGYTF.

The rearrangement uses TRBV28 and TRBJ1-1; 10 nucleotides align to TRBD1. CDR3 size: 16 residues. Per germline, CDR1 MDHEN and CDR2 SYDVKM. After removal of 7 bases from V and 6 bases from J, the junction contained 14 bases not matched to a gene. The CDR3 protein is CASILGTGTGVSEAFF. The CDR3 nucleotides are TGTGCCAGCATCTTGGGGACCGGGACAGGGGTTTCTGAAGCTTTCTTT.

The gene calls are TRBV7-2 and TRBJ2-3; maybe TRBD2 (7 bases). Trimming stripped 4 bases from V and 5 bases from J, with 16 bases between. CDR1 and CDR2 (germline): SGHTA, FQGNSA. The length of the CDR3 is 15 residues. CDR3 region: CASSSQGRVGDTQYF. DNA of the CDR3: TGTGCCAGCAGCTCCCAGGGGAGGGTAGGAGATACGCAGTATTTT.

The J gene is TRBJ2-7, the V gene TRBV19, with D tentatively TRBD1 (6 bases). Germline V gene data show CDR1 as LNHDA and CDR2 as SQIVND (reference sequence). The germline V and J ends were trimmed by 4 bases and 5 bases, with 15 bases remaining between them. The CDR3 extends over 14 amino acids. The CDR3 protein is CASSTNRVGHEQYF. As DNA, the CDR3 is TGTGCCAGTAGTACAAACAGGGTAGGTCACGAGCAGTACTTC.

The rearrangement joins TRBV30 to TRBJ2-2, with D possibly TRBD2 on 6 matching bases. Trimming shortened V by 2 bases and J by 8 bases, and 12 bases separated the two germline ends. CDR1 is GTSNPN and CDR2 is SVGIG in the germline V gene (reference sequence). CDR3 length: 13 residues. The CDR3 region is CAWSPSGVGELFF. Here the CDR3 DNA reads TGTGCCTGGAGTCCCTCGGGAGTTGGGGAGCTGTTTTTT.

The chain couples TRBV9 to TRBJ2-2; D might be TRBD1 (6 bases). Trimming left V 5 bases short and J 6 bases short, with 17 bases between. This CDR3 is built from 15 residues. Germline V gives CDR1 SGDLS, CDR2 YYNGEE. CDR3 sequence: CASSLLQGTPGELFF. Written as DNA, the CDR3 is TGTGCCAGCAGTTTATTACAGGGAACACCCGGGGAGCTGTTTTTT.

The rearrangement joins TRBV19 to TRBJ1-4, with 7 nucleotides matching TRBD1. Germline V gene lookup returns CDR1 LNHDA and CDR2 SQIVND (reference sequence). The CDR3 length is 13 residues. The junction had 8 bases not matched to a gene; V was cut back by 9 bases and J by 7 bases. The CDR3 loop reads CASRDSSSEKLFF. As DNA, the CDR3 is TGTGCCAGCCGGGACAGCTCGAGTGAAAAACTGTTTTTT.

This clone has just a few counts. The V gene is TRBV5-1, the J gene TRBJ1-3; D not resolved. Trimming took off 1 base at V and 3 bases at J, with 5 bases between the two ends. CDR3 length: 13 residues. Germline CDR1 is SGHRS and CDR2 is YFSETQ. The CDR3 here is CASSLSGGNTIYF. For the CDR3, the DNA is TGCGCCAGCAGCTTGTCCGGTGGAAACACCATATATTTT.

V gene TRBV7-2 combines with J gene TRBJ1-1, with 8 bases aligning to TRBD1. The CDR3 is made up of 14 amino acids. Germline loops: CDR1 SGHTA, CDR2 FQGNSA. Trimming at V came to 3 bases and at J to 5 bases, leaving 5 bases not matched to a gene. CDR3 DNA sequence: TGTGCCAGCAGCTTCCAGGGGGCGAATACTGAAGCTTTCTTT. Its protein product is CASSFQGANTEAFF.

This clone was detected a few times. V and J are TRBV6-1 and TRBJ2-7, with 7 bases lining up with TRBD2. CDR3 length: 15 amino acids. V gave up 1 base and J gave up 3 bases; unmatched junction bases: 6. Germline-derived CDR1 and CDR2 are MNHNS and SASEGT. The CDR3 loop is CASSEVGGRVYEQYF. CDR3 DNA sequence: TGTGCCAGCAGTGAAGTGGGGGGGAGGGTCTACGAGCAGTACTTC.

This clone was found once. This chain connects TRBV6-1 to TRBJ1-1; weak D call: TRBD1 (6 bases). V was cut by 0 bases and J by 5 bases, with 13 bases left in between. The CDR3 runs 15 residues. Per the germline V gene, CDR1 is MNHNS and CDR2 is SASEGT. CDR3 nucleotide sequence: TGTGCCAGCAGTGAAGCGCGCCAGGGGAGTACTGAAGCTTTCTTT. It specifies CASSEARQGSTEAFF.

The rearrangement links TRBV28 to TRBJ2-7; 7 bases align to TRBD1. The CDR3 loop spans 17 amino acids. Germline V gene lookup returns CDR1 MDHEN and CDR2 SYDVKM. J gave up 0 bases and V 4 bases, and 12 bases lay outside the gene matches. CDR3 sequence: CASSSGTGAGSSYEQYF. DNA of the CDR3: TGTGCCAGCAGTTCGGGAACAGGGGCTGGTAGCTCCTACGAGCAGTACTTC.

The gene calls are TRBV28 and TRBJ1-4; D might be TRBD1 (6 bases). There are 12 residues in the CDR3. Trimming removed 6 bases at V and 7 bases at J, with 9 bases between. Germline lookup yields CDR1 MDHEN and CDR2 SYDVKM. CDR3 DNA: TGTGCCAGCAGGGACAGACTTGAAAAACTGTTTTTT. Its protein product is CASRDRLEKLFF.

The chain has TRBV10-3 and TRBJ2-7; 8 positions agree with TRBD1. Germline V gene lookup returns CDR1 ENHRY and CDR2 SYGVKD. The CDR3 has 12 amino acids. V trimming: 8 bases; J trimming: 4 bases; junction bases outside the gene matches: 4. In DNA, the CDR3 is TGTGCCATCGGACAGGGTGGTTACGAGCAGTACTTC. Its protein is CAIGQGGYEQYF.

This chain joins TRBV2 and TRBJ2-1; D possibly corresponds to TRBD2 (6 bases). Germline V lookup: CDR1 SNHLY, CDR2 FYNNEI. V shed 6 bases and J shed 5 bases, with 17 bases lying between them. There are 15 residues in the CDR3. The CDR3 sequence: CASRGDGGGHNEQFF. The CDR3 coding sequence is TGTGCCAGCAGGGGGGACGGAGGAGGGCACAATGAGCAGTTCTTC.

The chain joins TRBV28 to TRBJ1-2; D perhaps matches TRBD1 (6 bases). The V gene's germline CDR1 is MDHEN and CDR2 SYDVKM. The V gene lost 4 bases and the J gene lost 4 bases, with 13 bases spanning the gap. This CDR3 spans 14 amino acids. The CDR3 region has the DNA TGTGCCAGCAGTTCGGGACATCAAATCTATGGCTACACCTTC. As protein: CASSSGHQIYGYTF.

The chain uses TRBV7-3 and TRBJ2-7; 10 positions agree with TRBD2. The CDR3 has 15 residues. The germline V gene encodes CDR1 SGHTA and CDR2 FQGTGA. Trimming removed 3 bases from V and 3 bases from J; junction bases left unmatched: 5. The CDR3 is CASSFKGLAHYEQYF. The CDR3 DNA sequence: TGTGCCAGCAGCTTCAAGGGACTAGCGCACTACGAGCAGTACTTC.

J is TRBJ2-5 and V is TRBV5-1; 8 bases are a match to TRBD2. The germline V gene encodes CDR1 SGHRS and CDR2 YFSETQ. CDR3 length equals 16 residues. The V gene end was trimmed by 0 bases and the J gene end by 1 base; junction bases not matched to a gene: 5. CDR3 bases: TGCGCCAGCAGCTTGGGAGCGGGAGTGATCCAAGAGACCCAGTACTTC. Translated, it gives CASSLGAGVIQETQYF.